The sequence of this T cell receptor beta chain was determined in a study of cytomegalovirus exposure and HLA in healthy donors. Germline lookup yields CDR1 SGHDT and CDR2 YYEEEE. The V gene lost 5 bases and the J gene lost 0 bases, with 10 bases spanning the gap. The CDR3 spans 14 residues. 60 Vbeta and 13 Jbeta primers were used in PCR. The method was immunoSEQ multiplex PCR; TCRdb's version includes in-frame clones alone and lacks a portion of them. The sample carries around 110,000 clones, roughly 80% recorded once. The chain recombines TRBV5-6 with TRBJ2-3; perhaps TRBD1 as D (6 bases). The sequenced sample consisted of PBMCs. This receptor was taken from a man younger than 45 in good health and CMV-seronegative. The CDR3 region has the DNA TGTGCCAGCAGTACAGGGACGAGCACAGATACGCAGTATTTT. It specifies CASSTGTSTDTQYF.